This T cell receptor beta chain was sequenced during a study of blood T cell repertoires in COVID-19. Original processing methods: Amplification from reference gene primers served as the basis for estimated nucleated cell counts. Libraries were prepared by immunoSEQ multiplex PCR; TCRdb keeps only in-frame clonotypes and omits some of them. The V and J calls and clone size are taken from that table; D and trimming were inferred from the DNA. This repertoire shows about 200,000 clones, approximately 86% found once; its top ten account for around 23%. Those who participated ranged in age from roughly 18 to 90 years and resided in 20 to 30 US areas. V was clipped by 3 bases and J by 1 base, with 16 bases between them. CDR1 and CDR2 (germline): SGDLS, YYNGEE. The CDR3 is 16 residues long.

This chain connects TRBV9 to TRBJ1-2; tentative D call: TRBD1 (6 bases). This sequence was found in a woman between 40 and 50 years old in a cohort exposed to, infected with or recovered from COVID-19 (not recorded which). The sequencing sample was made of PBMCs or T cells enriched from blood (not recorded which). CDR3: CASSATPGAHNYGYTF. The CDR3, as DNA: TGTGCCAGCAGCGCGACCCCAGGGGCCCATAACTATGGCTACACCTTC.